These 20 T cell receptor beta chains were all obtained from the same sample, sequenced in a study of blood T cell repertoires in COVID-19 (dated by TCRdb to about 2020). Library preparation employed the immunoSEQ multiplex PCR assay. In TCRdb, the immuneACCESS table is reduced to in-frame sequences with V and J assigned. These tables do not hold every clone; where another copy was compared, an unresolved V gene accounts for under half, and the others remain unexplained. The sample yields roughly 570,000 clones; roughly 91% were counted once. The top ten constitute 7.8% of the sample. Sequenced input: peripheral blood. These TCRs come from a woman between 45 and 65 years old with COVID-19, enrolled during active disease.

The chain joins TRBV27 to TRBJ2-1, with D tentatively TRBD1 (5 bases). Between the trimmed V and J ends, which lost 5 bases and 0 bases, there was a span of 14 bases. Germline values: CDR1 MNHEY, CDR2 SMNVEV (reference sequence). This CDR3 spans 16 amino acids. CDR3 sequence: CASSPDSYSSYNEQFF. CDR3 bases: TGTGCCAGCAGTCCAGACAGTTACAGCTCCTACAATGAGCAGTTCTTC.

The chain uses TRBV5-6 and TRBJ1-1; TRBD1 matches at 8 bases. The germline V gene has CDR1 SGHDT and CDR2 YYEEEE. This CDR3 spans 14 amino acids. After removal of 4 bases from V and 1 base from J, the junction contained 3 bases not matched to a gene. For the CDR3, the DNA is TGTGCCAGCAGCGTCGACAGGGGGAACACTGAAGCTTTCTTT. It codes for CASSVDRGNTEAFF.

V gene TRBV20-1 combines with J gene TRBJ1-2; TRBD1 might be the D (6 bases). CDR1 DFQATT and CDR2 SNEGSKA come from the germline V gene (reference sequence). The CDR3 spans 15 residues. V was shortened by 3 bases and J by 5 bases, with 19 bases between the two germline ends. In nucleotides, the CDR3 is TGCAGTGCTAGTGCCCCCGACAGGCGACTATATGGCTACACCTTC. This encodes CSASAPDRRLYGYTF.

This clone was found once. The CDR3 DNA follows: TGTGCCAGCAGTGTCGGGAATATACTAGAAGCTTTCTTT. It translates to CASSVGNILEAFF. The chain recombines TRBV2 with TRBJ1-1, with D hard to call. The germline CDR1 and CDR2 sequences are SNHLY and FYNNEI. The CDR3 spans 13 residues. V was trimmed by 4 bases and J by 8 bases, leaving 14 bases between them.

The chain has TRBV6-5 and TRBJ2-2, with a tentative D call TRBD2 (5 bases). The CDR3 covers 13 residues. V dropped 5 bases and J dropped 7 bases, with 11 bases sitting between them. Looked up from germline, CDR1 is MNHEY and CDR2 is SVGAGI. CDR3 protein: CASSPTEGGELFF. In DNA form, the CDR3 reads TGTGCCAGCAGTCCCACTGAGGGCGGGGAGCTGTTTTTT.

V is TRBV9 and J is TRBJ2-3; the D gene is possibly TRBD1 (6 bases). V lost 4 bases and J lost 6, with 18 bases in between. In germline, CDR1 is SGDLS, CDR2 YYNGEE. This CDR3 comprises 15 residues. The CDR3 nucleotides are TGTGCCAGCAGCTCGGACAGTAACTATAGGGATACGCAGTATTTT. Residues: CASSSDSNYRDTQYF.

This chain uses TRBV5-8 with TRBJ1-4; D is uncertain. Germline V gives CDR1 SGHTS, CDR2 YDEGEE. Trimming cost V 4 bases and J 1 base, with 17 bases left between them. The CDR3 has 17 amino acids. This CDR3 reads CASSRSYGGRTNEKLFF. Here the CDR3 DNA reads TGTGCCAGCAGCCGCTCCTATGGTGGGCGAACTAATGAAAAACTGTTTTTT.

The rearrangement uses TRBV5-1 and TRBJ2-1; 10 bases match TRBD2. CDR1 and CDR2 (germline): SGHRS, YFSETQ. V lost 0 bases, J lost 5 bases, and 2 bases stayed unmatched. The CDR3 length is 15 residues. The CDR3 coding sequence is TGCGCCAGCAGCTTGGCTAGCGGGGGTAACAATGAGCAGTTCTTC. It is translated as CASSLASGGNNEQFF.

The V call is TRBV28, the J call TRBJ1-6; D unresolved. The CDR3 sequence is 10 residues long. The germline CDR1 and CDR2 sequences are MDHEN and SYDVKM. The chain's CDR3 is CVCGRSPLHF. DNA for the CDR3: TGTGTCTGCGGGAGATCACCCCTCCACTTT.

The genes are TRBV28 and TRBJ1-4, with D tentatively TRBD1 (5 bases). There are 16 residues in the CDR3. Deletions cut 2 bases from V and 6 bases from J, with 16 bases between. Per germline, CDR1 MDHEN and CDR2 SYDVKM. CDR3 protein: CASSLPQGGYDEKLFF. As DNA, the CDR3 is TGTGCCAGCAGTTTACCCCAGGGTGGGTATGATGAAAAACTGTTTTTT.

The gene calls are TRBV18 and TRBJ1-3, with 8 bases that match TRBD1. J was trimmed by 1 base and V by 10 bases; bases with no gene match: 9. The CDR3 extends over 15 amino acids. Per germline, CDR1 KGHSH and CDR2 LQKENI. The CDR3 DNA reads TGTGCCACCGCGACAGGGGACTTATCTGGAAACACCATATATTTT. Residues: CATATGDLSGNTIYF. Combining the CDR3 with reference TRBV18 and TRBJ1-3 gives the whole variable domain NAGVMQNPRHLVRRRGQEARLRCSPMKGHSHVYWYRQLPEEGLKFMVYLQKENIIDESGMPKERFSAEFPKEGPSILRIQQVVRGDSAAYFCATATGDLSGNTIYFGEGSWLTVV.

The rearrangement links TRBV5-1 to TRBJ1-1; D call uncertain. The germline gives CDR1 SGHRS, CDR2 YFSETQ. The CDR3 length is 15 residues. The V end was cut by 4 bases, the J end by 1 base, with 14 bases between. This CDR3 reads CASSLVLPGNTEAFF. CDR3 DNA: TGCGCCAGCAGCCTGGTGCTCCCGGGGAACACTGAAGCTTTCTTT.

CDR3 region: CASSLLARSSYNEQFF. DNA for the CDR3: TGTGCCAGCAGCTTGTTGGCCAGAAGCTCCTACAATGAGCAGTTCTTC. This sequence joins TRBV5-4 and TRBJ2-1; the D is unclear. Germline V gene sequence: CDR1 SGHNT, CDR2 YYREEE (reference sequence). V shed 1 base and J shed 0 bases, with 11 bases lying between them. The length of the CDR3 is 16 residues.

This sequence joins TRBV27 and TRBJ2-5; possibly TRBD2 for D (5 bases). Germline-derived CDR1 and CDR2 are MNHEY and SMNVEV (reference sequence). V was pared by 8 bases and J by 2 bases, with 21 bases between. The CDR3 has 16 amino acids. The CDR3 spells CASAPRESGIQETQYF. The CDR3 DNA is TGTGCCAGCGCCCCAAGGGAGTCGGGGATTCAAGAGACCCAGTACTTC.

The V gene is TRBV2, the J gene TRBJ1-5; possibly TRBD1 for D (5 bases). CDR1 is SNHLY and CDR2 is FYNNEI in the germline V gene. V lost 7 bases, J lost 4 bases, and 14 bases lay in between. The CDR3 contains 14 residues. CDR3 sequence: CASTHRGGNQPQHF. The DNA of the CDR3 is TGTGCCAGCACGCATCGGGGGGGAAATCAGCCCCAGCATTTT.

The chain carries TRBV30 and TRBJ1-2, with 7 bases lining up with TRBD1. Trimming at V came to 2 bases and at J to 7 bases, leaving 4 bases not matched to a gene. The CDR3 is 12 residues long. Germline loops: CDR1 GTSNPN, CDR2 SVGIG (reference sequence). This CDR3 reads CAWSTTGSGYTF. CDR3 DNA: TGTGCCTGGAGTACGACAGGGAGTGGCTACACCTTC.

The chain has TRBV6-1 and TRBJ1-3, with a weak D call TRBD1 (5 bases). The germline V and J ends were trimmed by 2 bases and 0 bases, with 14 bases remaining between them. Germline V gene lookup returns CDR1 MNHNS and CDR2 SASEGT. The CDR3 is 17 residues long. This chain's CDR3 is CASSERGRTSSGNTIYF. The CDR3 bases are TGTGCCAGCAGTGAAAGGGGCAGGACCAGCTCTGGAAACACCATATATTTT.

In its sample, this clone was seen once. The rearrangement links TRBV28 to TRBJ1-5, with D possibly matching TRBD1 (5 bases). The CDR3 has 13 residues. V shed 8 bases and J shed 1 base, with 9 bases lying between them. Germline CDR1 and CDR2: MDHEN and SYDVKM. This chain's CDR3 is CASGKGSNQPQHF. The CDR3 DNA reads as TGTGCCAGCGGAAAGGGGAGCAATCAGCCCCAGCATTTT.

A single count supports this clone. The V and J genes are TRBV7-9 and TRBJ2-3, with 7 bases fitting TRBD2. Germline V gene data show CDR1 as SEHNR and CDR2 as FQNEAQ (reference sequence). The CDR3 extends over 18 amino acids. J lost 4 bases, V lost 4 bases, and 17 bases had no gene match. Here the CDR3 DNA reads TGTGCCAGCAGCTACCCCGAAAGATATGGGGGAGGGCCAGATACGCAGTATTTT. Translated: CASSYPERYGGGPDTQYF.

J is TRBJ2-3 and V is TRBV29-1; perhaps TRBD1 as D (6 bases). Germline V gene data show CDR1 as SQVTM and CDR2 as ANQGSEA. The CDR3 runs 13 residues. The V end was cut by 7 bases, the J end by 2 bases, with 13 bases between. CDR3 protein: CSAWTVTTDTQYF. The CDR3 DNA sequence: TGCAGCGCCTGGACAGTGACCACAGATACGCAGTATTTT.